A selection of T cell receptor beta chains follows, all from one sample in a study of cytomegalovirus exposure and HLA in healthy donors. Some clones are missing from TCRdb's copy, which holds only in-frame ones; the method was immunoSEQ multiplex PCR. The sample carries roughly 110,000 clones, about three quarters recorded once. Input material: PBMCs. The receptor source for this set is a female donor in good health and CMV-seronegative. CDR3s include the opening cysteine and the closing phenylalanine or tryptophan.

v_call,j_call,cdr3_length,cdr3_aa
TRBV12-5,TRBJ2-2,13,CASGLINTGELFF
TRBV7-9,TRBJ1-1,12,CSSSLLPRGAFF
TRBV11-2,TRBJ2-3,18,CASSLDPPGLAGTDTQYF
TRBV4-1,TRBJ2-1,13,CASSQEIAGEQFF
TRBV19,TRBJ1-5,15,CASSVGGYSNQPQHF
TRBV6-5,TRBJ2-1,15,CASTKKWSSYNEQFF
TRBV30,TRBJ2-1,16,CAWSGLAGGRYNEQFF
TRBV14,TRBJ2-7,13,CASSQTEVSQRYF
TRBV5-1,TRBJ1-1,16,CASSLGRGLMNTEAFF
TRBV6-1,TRBJ1-1,15,CASSDRTAMNTEAFF
TRBV5-1,TRBJ2-7,14,CASNTESGGHEQYF
TRBV9,TRBJ2-5,13,CASSVGGQETQYF
TRBV7-2,TRBJ1-5,16,CASSPGQGVRNQPQHF
TRBV7-9,TRBJ2-7,13,CSSSPIGLVEQYF
TRBV5-4,TRBJ1-2,13,CASSLAGNYGYTF
TRBV4-2,TRBJ1-1,15,CASSQAGQTTTEAFF
TRBV4-1,TRBJ2-3,16,CASSQHRDLRVGTQYF
TRBV13,TRBJ2-7,14,CASSRGGGAYEQYF
TRBV5-1,TRBJ2-1,14,CASTEGQSYNEQFF
TRBV7-3,TRBJ1-5,13,CASSLNRDQPQHF
TRBV7-3,TRBJ1-1,13,CASSSQGATEAFF
TRBV5-1,TRBJ1-1,13,CASSLSTNTEAFF
TRBV6-5,TRBJ1-2,16,CASSSPGHRDIYGYTF
TRBV6-5,TRBJ1-1,13,CASSSRDGTEAFF
TRBV14,TRBJ2-5,17,CASSQDPLGSKRETQYF
TRBV28,TRBJ1-1,14,CASSYPDRTGGAFF
TRBV2,TRBJ1-4,14,CASNSGKRAEKLFF
TRBV7-9,TRBJ1-2,14,CASSLGGQRYGYTF
TRBV4-3,TRBJ2-7,16,CASSQEVTSGSYEQYF